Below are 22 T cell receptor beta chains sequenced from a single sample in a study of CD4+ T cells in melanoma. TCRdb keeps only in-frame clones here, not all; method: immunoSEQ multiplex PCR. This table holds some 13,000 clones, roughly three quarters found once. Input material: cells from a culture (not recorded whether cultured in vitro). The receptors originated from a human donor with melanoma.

Written as DNA, the CDR3 is TGTGCCGGTAGCGGGGGCGCTTACAATGAGCAGTTCTTC. Its translation is CAGSGGAYNEQFF. The chain recombines TRBV7-9 with TRBJ2-1; 9 bases align to TRBD2. The V and J ends lost 11 bases and 4 bases, in that order; junction bases with no gene match: 6. There are 13 residues in the CDR3. Germline loops: CDR1 SEHNR, CDR2 FQNEAQ (reference sequence).

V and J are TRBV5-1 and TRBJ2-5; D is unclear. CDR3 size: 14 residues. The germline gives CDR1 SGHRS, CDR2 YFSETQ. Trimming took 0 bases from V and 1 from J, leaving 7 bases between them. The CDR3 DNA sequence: TGCGCCAGCAGCTTGGTAGGGCCCCAAGAGACCCAGTACTTC. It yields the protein CASSLVGPQETQYF.

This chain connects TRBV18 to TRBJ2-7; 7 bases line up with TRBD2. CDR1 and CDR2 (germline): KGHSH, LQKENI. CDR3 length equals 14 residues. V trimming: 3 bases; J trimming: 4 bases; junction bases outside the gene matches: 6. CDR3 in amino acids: CASSPRTSKYEQYF. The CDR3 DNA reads TGTGCCAGCTCACCTAGGACTAGTAAGTACGAGCAGTACTTC.

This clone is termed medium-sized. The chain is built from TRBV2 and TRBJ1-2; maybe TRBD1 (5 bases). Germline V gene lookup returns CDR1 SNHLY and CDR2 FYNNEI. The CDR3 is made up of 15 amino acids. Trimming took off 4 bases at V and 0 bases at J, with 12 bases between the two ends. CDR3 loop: CASSVVQDPNYGYTF. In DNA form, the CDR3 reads TGTGCCAGCAGTGTAGTACAGGACCCTAACTATGGCTACACCTTC.

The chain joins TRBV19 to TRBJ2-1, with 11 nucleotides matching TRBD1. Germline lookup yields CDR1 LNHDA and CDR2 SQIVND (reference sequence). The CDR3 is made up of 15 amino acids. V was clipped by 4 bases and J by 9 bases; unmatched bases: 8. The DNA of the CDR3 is TGTGCCAGTAGTAACACCGGGACAGGGGGAGGTGAGCAGTTCTTC. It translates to CASSNTGTGGGEQFF. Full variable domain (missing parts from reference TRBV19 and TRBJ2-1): DGGITQSPKYLFRKEGQNVTLSCEQNLNHDAMYWYRQDPGQGLRLIYYSQIVNDFQKGDIAEGYSVSREKKESFPLTVTSAQKNPTAFYLCASSNTGTGGGEQFFGPGTRLTVL.

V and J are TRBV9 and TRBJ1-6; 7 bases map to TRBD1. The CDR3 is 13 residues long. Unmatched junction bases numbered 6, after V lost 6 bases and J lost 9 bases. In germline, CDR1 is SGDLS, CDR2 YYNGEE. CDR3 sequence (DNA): TGTGCCAGCACCCTTACAGGGGTTTCACCCCTCCACTTT. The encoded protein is CASTLTGVSPLHF.

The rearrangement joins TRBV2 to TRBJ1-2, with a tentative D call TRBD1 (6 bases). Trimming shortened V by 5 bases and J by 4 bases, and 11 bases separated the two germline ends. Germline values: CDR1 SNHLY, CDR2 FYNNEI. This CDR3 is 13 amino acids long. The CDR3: CASSRQEFYGYTF. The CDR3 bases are TGTGCCAGCAGTAGACAGGAGTTCTATGGCTACACCTTC. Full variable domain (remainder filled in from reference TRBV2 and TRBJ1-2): EPEVTQTPSHQVTQMGQEVILRCVPISNHLYFYWYRQILGQKVEFLVSFYNNEISEKSEIFDDQFSVERPDGSNFTLKIRSTKLEDSAMYFCASSRQEFYGYTFGSGTRLTVV.

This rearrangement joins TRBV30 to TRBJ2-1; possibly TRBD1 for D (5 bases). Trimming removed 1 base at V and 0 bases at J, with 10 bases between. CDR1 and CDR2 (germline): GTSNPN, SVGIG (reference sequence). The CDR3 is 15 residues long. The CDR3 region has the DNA TGTGCCTGGAGTGCTGGACAAAGCTCCTACAATGAGCAGTTCTTC. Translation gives CAWSAGQSSYNEQFF. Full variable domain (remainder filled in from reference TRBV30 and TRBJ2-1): SQTIHQWPATLVQPVGSPLSLECTVEGTSNPNLYWYRQAAGRGLQLLFYSVGIGQISSEVPQNLSASRPQDRQFILSSKKLLLSDSGFYLCAWSAGQSSYNEQFFGPGTRLTVL.

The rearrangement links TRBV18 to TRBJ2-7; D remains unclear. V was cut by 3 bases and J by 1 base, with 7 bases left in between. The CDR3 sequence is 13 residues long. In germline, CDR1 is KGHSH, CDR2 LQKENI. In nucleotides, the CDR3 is TGTGCCAGCTCACCCGTCGCATCCTACGAGCAGTACTTC. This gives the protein CASSPVASYEQYF. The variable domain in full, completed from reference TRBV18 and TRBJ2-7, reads NAGVMQNPRHLVRRRGQEARLRCSPMKGHSHVYWYRQLPEEGLKFMVYLQKENIIDESGMPKERFSAEFPKEGPSILRIQQVVRGDSAAYFCASSPVASYEQYFGPGTRLTVT.

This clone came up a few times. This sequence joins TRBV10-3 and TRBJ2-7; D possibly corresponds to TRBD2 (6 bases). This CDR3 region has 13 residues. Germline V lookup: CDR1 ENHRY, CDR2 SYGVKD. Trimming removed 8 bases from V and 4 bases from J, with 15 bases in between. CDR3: CAIGRGGAYEQYF. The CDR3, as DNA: TGTGCCATCGGTCGGGGCGGGGCTTACGAGCAGTACTTC.

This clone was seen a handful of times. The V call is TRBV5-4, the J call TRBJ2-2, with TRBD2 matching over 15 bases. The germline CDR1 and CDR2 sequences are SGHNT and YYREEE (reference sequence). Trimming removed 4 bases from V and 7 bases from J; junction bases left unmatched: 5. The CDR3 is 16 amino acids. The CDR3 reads CASSRTSGGAHGELFF. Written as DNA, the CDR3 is TGTGCCAGCAGCCGGACTAGCGGGGGGGCTCACGGGGAGCTGTTTTTT. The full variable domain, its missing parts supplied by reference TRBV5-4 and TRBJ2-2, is ETGVTQSPTHLIKTRGQQVTLRCSSQSGHNTVSWYQQALGQGPQFIFQYYREEENGRGNFPPRFSGLQFPNYSSELNVNALELDDSALYLCASSRTSGGAHGELFFGEGSRLTVL.

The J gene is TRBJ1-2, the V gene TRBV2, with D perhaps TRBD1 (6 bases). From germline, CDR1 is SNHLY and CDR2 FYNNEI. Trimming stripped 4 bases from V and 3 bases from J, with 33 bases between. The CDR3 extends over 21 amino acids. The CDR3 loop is CASSVRGLVPFQHKGDYGYTF. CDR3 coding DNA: TGTGCCAGCAGTGTCAGGGGATTGGTTCCATTCCAGCATAAGGGGGACTATGGCTACACCTTC.

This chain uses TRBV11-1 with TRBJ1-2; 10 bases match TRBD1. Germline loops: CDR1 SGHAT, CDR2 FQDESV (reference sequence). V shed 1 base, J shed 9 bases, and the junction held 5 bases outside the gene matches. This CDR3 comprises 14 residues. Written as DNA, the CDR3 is TGTGCCAGCAGCTTAGGACAGGGGGCTGAGAGCTACACCTTC. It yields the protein CASSLGQGAESYTF. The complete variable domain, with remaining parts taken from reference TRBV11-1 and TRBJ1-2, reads EAEVAQSPRYKITEKSQAVAFWCDPISGHATLYWYRQILGQGPELLVQFQDESVVDDSQLPKDRFSAERLKGVDSTLKIQPAELGDSAMYLCASSLGQGAESYTFGSGTRLTVV.

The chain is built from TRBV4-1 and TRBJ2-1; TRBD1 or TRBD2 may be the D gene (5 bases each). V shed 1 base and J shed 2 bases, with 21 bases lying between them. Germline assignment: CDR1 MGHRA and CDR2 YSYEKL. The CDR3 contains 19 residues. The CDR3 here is CASSQGEQLAEGPYNEQFF. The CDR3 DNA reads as TGCGCCAGCAGCCAAGGGGAACAATTAGCCGAGGGGCCCTACAATGAGCAGTTCTTC.

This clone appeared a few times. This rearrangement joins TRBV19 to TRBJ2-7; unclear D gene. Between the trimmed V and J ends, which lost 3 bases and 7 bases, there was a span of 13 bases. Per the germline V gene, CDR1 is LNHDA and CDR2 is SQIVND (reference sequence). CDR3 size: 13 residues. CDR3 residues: CASSMARAREQYF. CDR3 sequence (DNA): TGTGCCAGTAGTATGGCCCGGGCTCGGGAGCAGTACTTC.

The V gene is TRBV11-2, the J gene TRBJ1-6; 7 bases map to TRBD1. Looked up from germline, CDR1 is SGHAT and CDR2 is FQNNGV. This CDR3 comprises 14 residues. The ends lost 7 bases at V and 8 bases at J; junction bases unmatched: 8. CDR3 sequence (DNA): TGTGCCAGCACGGGTGACAGGGAGTATTCACCCCTCCACTTT. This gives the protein CASTGDREYSPLHF.

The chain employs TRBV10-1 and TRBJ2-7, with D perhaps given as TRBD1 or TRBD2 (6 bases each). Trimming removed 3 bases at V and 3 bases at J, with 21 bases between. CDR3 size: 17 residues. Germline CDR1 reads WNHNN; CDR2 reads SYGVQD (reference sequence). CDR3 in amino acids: CASSEGGNSGGIYEQYF. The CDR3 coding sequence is TGCGCCAGCAGTGAAGGCGGAAATTCCGGGGGCATCTACGAGCAGTACTTC.

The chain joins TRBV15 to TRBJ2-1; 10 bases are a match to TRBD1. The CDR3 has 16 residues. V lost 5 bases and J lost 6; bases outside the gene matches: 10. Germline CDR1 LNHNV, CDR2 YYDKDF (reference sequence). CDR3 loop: CATSGYRDRGRNEQFF. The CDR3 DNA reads TGTGCCACCAGCGGCTACCGGGACAGGGGACGCAATGAGCAGTTCTTC.

The CDR3 loop reads CASRGGTKAQYF. The CDR3 DNA is TGTGCCAGTAGGGGGGGCACTAAGGCCCAGTACTTC. This sequence joins TRBV19 and TRBJ2-5; D tentatively reads TRBD1 or TRBD2 (6 bases each). Trimming removed 6 bases from V and 9 bases from J, with 14 bases in between. There are 12 residues in the CDR3. Germline loops: CDR1 LNHDA, CDR2 SQIVND (reference sequence).

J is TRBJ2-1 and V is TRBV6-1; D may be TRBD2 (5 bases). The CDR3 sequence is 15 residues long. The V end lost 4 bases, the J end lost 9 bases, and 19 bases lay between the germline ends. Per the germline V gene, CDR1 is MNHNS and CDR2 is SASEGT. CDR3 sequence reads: CASSGLGWGSGEQFF. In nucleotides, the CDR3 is TGTGCCAGCAGTGGCCTTGGGTGGGGAAGCGGTGAGCAGTTCTTC.

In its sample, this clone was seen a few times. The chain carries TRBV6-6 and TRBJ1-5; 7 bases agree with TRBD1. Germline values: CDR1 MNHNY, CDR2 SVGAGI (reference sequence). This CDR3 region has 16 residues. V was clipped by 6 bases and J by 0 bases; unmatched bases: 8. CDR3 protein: CASSRGAQISNQPQHF. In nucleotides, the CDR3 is TGTGCCAGCAGCAGGGGGGCCCAAATTAGCAATCAGCCCCAGCATTTT.

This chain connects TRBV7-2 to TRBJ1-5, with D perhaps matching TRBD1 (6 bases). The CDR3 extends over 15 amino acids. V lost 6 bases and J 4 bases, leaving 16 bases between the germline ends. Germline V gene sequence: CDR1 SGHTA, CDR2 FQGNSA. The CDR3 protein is CASRPTGSVNQPQHF. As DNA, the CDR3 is TGTGCCAGCAGACCTACAGGGTCGGTAAATCAGCCCCAGCATTTT.